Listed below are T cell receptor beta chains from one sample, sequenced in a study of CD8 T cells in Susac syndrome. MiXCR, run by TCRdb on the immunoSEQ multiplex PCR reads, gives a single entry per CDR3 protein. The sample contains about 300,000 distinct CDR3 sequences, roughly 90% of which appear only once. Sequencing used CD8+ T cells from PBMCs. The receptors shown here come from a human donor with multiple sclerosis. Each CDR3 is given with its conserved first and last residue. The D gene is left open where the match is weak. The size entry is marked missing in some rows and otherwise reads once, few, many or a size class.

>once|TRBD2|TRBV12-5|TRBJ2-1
TGTGCTAGTGGTTTGGAGGGCCTAGCGGGGTCCAATGAGCAGTTCTTC
CASGLEGLAGSNEQFF
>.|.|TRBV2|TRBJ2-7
TGTGCCAGCAGTGAAGCGAATACAGCCTACGAGCAGTACTTC
CASSEANTAYEQYF
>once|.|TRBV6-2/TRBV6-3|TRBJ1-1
TGTGCCAGCAGTTACGACCTGATGAACACTGAAGCTTTCTTT
CASSYDLMNTEAFF
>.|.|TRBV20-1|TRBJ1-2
TGCAGTGCTAGAGAAGAGTATTTAGTGGGCTACACCTTC
CSAREEYLVGYTF
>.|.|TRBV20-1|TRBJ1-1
TGCAGTGCTAGTAACTCAGGGTTGTCTGAAGCTTTCTTT
CSASNSGLSEAFF
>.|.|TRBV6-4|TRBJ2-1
TGTGCCAGCAGTGACTCGGCGGATACAGGAGAGCAGTTCTTC
CASSDSADTGEQFF
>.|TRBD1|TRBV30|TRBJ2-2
TGTGCCTGGAGTGTTGGACAGGGTGAAGCCGGGGAGCTGTTTTTT
CAWSVGQGEAGELFF
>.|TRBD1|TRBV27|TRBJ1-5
TGTGCCAGCAGTTTAAACAGGGGGACCGTGAATCAGCCCCAGCATTTT
CASSLNRGTVNQPQHF
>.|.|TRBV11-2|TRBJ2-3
TGTGCCAGCAGCTTCGGGTGGACCACTAGCACAGATACGCAGTATTTT
CASSFGWTTSTDTQYF
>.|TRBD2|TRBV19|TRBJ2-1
TGTGCCAGTAGTAGACCGGGACTAGAGCCCCAATACAATGAGCAGTTCTTC
CASSRPGLEPQYNEQFF
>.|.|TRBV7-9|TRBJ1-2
TGTGCCAGCAGCCGGGAGGGGCCTCCCTTCTATGGCTACACCTTC
CASSREGPPFYGYTF
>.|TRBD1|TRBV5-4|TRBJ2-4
TGTGCCAGCAGCTTGGGGTTGACAGGGCTAGCCAAAAACATTCAGTACTTC
CASSLGLTGLAKNIQYF
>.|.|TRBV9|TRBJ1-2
TGTGCCAGCAGCGTAGACCTAACAGGCTACTGCACCTTC
CASSVDLTGYCTF
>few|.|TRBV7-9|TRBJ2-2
TGTGCCAGCAGCTTAGGGCGCCGTTGGGAGCTGTTTTTT
CASSLGRRWELFF
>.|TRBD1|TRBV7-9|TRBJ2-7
TGTGCCAGCAGCGACCACCGGGACAGGATATACGAGCAGTACTTC
CASSDHRDRIYEQYF
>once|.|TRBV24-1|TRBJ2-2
TGTGCCACCCGGGAAGGGTGGAACACCGGGGAGCTGTTTTTT
CATREGWNTGELFF
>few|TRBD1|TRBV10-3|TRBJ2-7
TGTGCCACATCCCCCGGGACAGGGGGCTACGAGCAGTACTTC
CATSPGTGGYEQYF
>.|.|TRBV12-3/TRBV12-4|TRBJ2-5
TGTGCCAGCAGTTTAGAGGGAGGGGGAGAGACCCAGTACTTC
CASSLEGGGETQYF
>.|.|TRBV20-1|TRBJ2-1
TGCAGTGCTAAGGGTATTAACTCCTACAATGAGCAGTTCTTC
CSAKGINSYNEQFF
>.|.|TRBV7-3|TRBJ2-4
TGTGCCAGCAGCTCCCAGCCTTTCGAGGTTCAGTACTTC
CASSSQPFEVQYF
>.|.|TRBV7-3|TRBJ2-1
TGTGCCAGCAGCTTAACGGATTACAGGGACTACCCCTACAATGAGCAGTTCTTC
CASSLTDYRDYPYNEQFF
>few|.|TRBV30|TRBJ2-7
TGTGCCTGGAGTGTCGGGGTCAACTACGAGCAGTACTTC
CAWSVGVNYEQYF
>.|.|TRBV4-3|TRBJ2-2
TGCGCCAGCAGCCAAGATAACTTTCTCGCCGGGGAGCTGTTTTTT
CASSQDNFLAGELFF
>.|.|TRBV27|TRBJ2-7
TGTGCCAGCAGTTTACTTCCCCTAGCCGGATACGAGCAGTACTTC
CASSLLPLAGYEQYF
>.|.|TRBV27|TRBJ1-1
TGTGCCAGCAGTAAAGGACCTGGGGGCCCCATGAACACTGAAGCTTTCTTT
CASSKGPGGPMNTEAFF
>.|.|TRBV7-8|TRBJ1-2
TGTGCCAGCAGCTCCCTTCCCGGGTCGGGGCGCGGCTACACCTTC
CASSSLPGSGRGYTF
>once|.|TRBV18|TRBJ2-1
TGTGCCAGCTTTCCCCCGGGTGGTAGCGCAAACAATGAGCAGTTCTTC
CASFPPGGSANNEQFF
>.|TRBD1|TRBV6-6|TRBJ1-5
TGTGCCAGCAGTTACTCGGACAGGGTAGGGACCCAGCATTTT
CASSYSDRVGTQHF
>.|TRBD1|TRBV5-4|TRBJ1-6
TGTGCCAGCAGCCCCGGGACAGGTTTTTCACCCCTCCACTTT
CASSPGTGFSPLHF
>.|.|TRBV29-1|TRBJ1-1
TGCAGCGTTGTGGCCGGGGATGGCACTGAAGCTTTCTTT
CSVVAGDGTEAFF
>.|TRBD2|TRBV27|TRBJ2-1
TGTGCCAGCAGTCCCTTAGGGGTAGCGGGAACATACAATGAGCAGTTCTTC
CASSPLGVAGTYNEQFF
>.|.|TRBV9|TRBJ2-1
TGTGCCAGCAGCCGGGGACTTGGTGAGCAGTTCTTC
CASSRGLGEQFF
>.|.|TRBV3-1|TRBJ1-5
TGTGCCAGCAGCCAAGATCCCCCGGGCAATCAGCCCCAGCATTTT
CASSQDPPGNQPQHF
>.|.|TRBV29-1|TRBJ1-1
TGCAGCGTTGGGGGACTGTCCCAAGCAGAGCAAACGGAGACTGAAGCTTTCTTT
CSVGGLSQAEQTETEAFF
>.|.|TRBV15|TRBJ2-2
TGTGCCACCAGCAGAGGATGGGGGGACACCGGGGAGCTGTTTTTT
CATSRGWGDTGELFF
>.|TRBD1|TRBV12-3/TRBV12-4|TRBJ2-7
TGTGCCAGCAGAACCGGGACAGGGGATCTCGAGCAGTACTTC
CASRTGTGDLEQYF
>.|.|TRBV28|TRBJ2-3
TGTGCCAGCAGTTTTAATGGGGGACTGGGTGGGACAGATACGCAGTATTTT
CASSFNGGLGGTDTQYF
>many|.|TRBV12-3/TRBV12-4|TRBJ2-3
TGTGCCAGCAGTTTGTCAGATACGCAGTATTTT
CASSLSDTQYF